The 24 T cell receptor beta chains in this list originate from one sample, sequenced in a study of T-cell memory formation after mild COVID-19. MiXCR was run by TCRdb on the 5' RACE reads, yielding one entry per CDR3 protein. The sample shows just under 150,000 distinct CDR3 sequences, roughly 19% of them seen only once. Sequencing was done on a sample of PBMCs or a T cell subset sorted from them (not recorded which). The receptor source for this set is an adult woman who had mild COVID-19 (a few samples of this study predate the infection). Cell type and time point are not known.

This clonotype was found many times. The V gene is TRBV7-3, the J gene TRBJ2-3; 7 bases map to TRBD1. In germline, CDR1 is SGHTA, CDR2 FQGTGA. The ends lost 5 bases at V and 2 bases at J; junction bases unmatched: 7. This CDR3 contains 15 residues. CDR3 protein: CASSRTGQNTDTQYF. The CDR3 bases are TGTGCCAGCAGCCGAACGGGACAGAACACAGATACGCAGTATTTT.

The chain is built from TRBV24-1 and TRBJ2-2; 10 bases map to TRBD1. The CDR3 totals 17 residues. The junction had 6 bases not matched to a gene; V was cut back by 2 bases and J by 4 bases. In germline, CDR1 is KGHDR, CDR2 SFDVKD. CDR3 bases: TGTGCCACCAGTGATTCTCCCGGGACAGGGGTCACCGGGGAGCTGTTTTTT. It yields the protein CATSDSPGTGVTGELFF.

This chain uses TRBV24-1 with TRBJ2-3; D uncertain. CDR3 length: 15 residues. V lost 7 bases to trimming and J lost 2 bases, with 15 bases between them. Germline-derived CDR1 and CDR2 are KGHDR and SFDVKD. The chain's CDR3 is CATSTWTTTTDTQYF. DNA for the CDR3: TGTGCCACCAGCACCTGGACCACGACCACAGATACGCAGTATTTT.

The sample holds a few counts of this clonotype. The rearrangement joins TRBV5-1 to TRBJ2-5; perhaps TRBD2 as D (5 bases). Trimming shortened V by 0 bases and J by 3 bases, and 15 bases separated the two germline ends. In germline, CDR1 is SGHRS, CDR2 YFSETQ. CDR3 length: 16 residues. The CDR3 sequence is CASSLVMIAQEETQYF. CDR3 nucleotides: TGCGCCAGCAGCTTGGTGATGATAGCGCAGGAAGAGACCCAGTACTTC.

This clonotype was counted between two and nine times. This rearrangement joins TRBV6-1 to TRBJ2-5; D unresolved. There are 15 residues in the CDR3. Germline-derived CDR1 and CDR2 are MNHNS and SASEGT. V dropped 2 bases and J dropped 0 bases, with 10 bases sitting between them. This chain's CDR3 is CASSEFLGYQETQYF. CDR3 sequence (DNA): TGTGCCAGCAGTGAATTTCTGGGATACCAAGAGACCCAGTACTTC.

This clonotype appeared many times. This chain joins TRBV30 and TRBJ2-7, with 10 bases aligning to TRBD2. V dropped 3 bases and J dropped 7; count of bases not matched to a gene: 12. This CDR3 has 15 residues. CDR1 GTSNPN and CDR2 SVGIG come from the germline V gene (reference sequence). The CDR3 region is CAWSRTKRGGREQYF. As DNA, the CDR3 is TGTGCCTGGAGCCGCACTAAGCGGGGGGGCCGAGAGCAGTACTTC.

In its sample, this clonotype was seen a few times. The chain combines TRBV30 with TRBJ2-3; 7 nucleotides line up with TRBD2. The junction had 9 bases not matched to a gene; V was cut back by 1 base and J by 5 bases. Germline CDR1 is GTSNPN and CDR2 is SVGIG (reference sequence). This CDR3 region has 15 residues. The CDR3 is CAWSELSGKVDTQYF. The CDR3 region has the DNA TGTGCCTGGAGTGAATTAAGCGGGAAGGTAGATACGCAGTATTTT.

This clonotype was counted between two and nine times. CDR3 nucleotides: TGTGCCAGCAGTGAACTTCTGGGTAACACCCACGAGCAGTACTTC. This encodes CASSELLGNTHEQYF. This chain uses TRBV6-1 with TRBJ2-7; D not certain. The CDR3 length is 15 residues. Germline V gives CDR1 MNHNS, CDR2 SASEGT. V was shortened by 2 bases and J by 5 bases, with 16 bases between the two germline ends.

The chain is built from TRBV7-3 and TRBJ2-1; TRBD2 agrees at 10 bases. The germline gives CDR1 SGHTA, CDR2 FQGTGA. The CDR3 length is 12 residues. Losses at the gene ends were 6 bases for V and 10 bases for J; bases not matched to a gene: 3. The CDR3 region is CASRVAGGEQFF. The CDR3 region has the DNA TGTGCCAGCAGGGTAGCGGGGGGAGAGCAGTTCTTC.

This clonotype was observed a handful of times. This rearrangement joins TRBV6-2 or TRBV6-3 to TRBJ1-5, with D possibly TRBD1 on 6 matching bases. Looked up from germline, CDR1 is MNHEY and CDR2 is SVGEGT. The CDR3 length is 13 residues. Between the trimmed V and J ends, which lost 2 bases and 6 bases, there was a span of 8 bases. DNA of the CDR3: TGTGCCAGCAGTTACGTGGGGGCTCAGCCCCAGCATTTT. This codes for CASSYVGAQPQHF.

In this sample, this clonotype turned up many times. This chain connects TRBV7-2 to TRBJ2-1; 8 nucleotides agree with TRBD1. Trimming took 1 base from V and 6 from J; bases not matched to a gene: 5. The CDR3 sequence is 15 residues long. Germline CDR1 reads SGHTA; CDR2 reads FQGNSA. The CDR3 DNA follows: TGTGCCAGCAGCTTAGGCAGGGGGCGAGGCAATGAGCAGTTCTTC. Translation gives CASSLGRGRGNEQFF.

This clonotype has at least ten counts. The chain couples TRBV20-1 to TRBJ2-3; maybe TRBD2 (6 bases). The CDR3 is 14 amino acids. The ends were cut back, 6 bases at V and 9 bases at J, with 22 bases in the middle. Germline-derived CDR1 and CDR2 are DFQATT and SNEGSKA (reference sequence). The CDR3 bases are TGCAGTGCGGAGGGTGGGAGCCAAGAGAACACGCAGTATTTT. This codes for CSAEGGSQENTQYF.

The rearrangement links TRBV11-1 to TRBJ2-1; D might be TRBD1 (8 bases). Per germline, CDR1 SGHAT and CDR2 FQDESV (reference sequence). The CDR3 length is 16 residues. Trimming pared 4 bases from V and 7 bases from J, leaving 20 bases between. The DNA of the CDR3 is TGTGCCAGCAGCTCGCCGAACCACAGGGGGGGGAATGAGCAGTTCTTC. Protein product: CASSSPNHRGGNEQFF.

J is TRBJ2-7 and V is TRBV18; D not resolved. The germline CDR1 and CDR2 sequences are KGHSH and LQKENI. V was cut by 1 base and J by 2 bases, with 15 bases left in between. The CDR3 runs 16 residues. DNA for the CDR3: TGTGCCAGCTCACCACTTGCTCACAGCAACGCCTACGAGCAGTACTTC. Translating gives CASSPLAHSNAYEQYF.

V usage is TRBV29-1 and J usage is TRBJ1-4; D remains ambiguous. V was clipped by 6 bases and J by 8 bases, with 7 bases between them. This CDR3 has 10 residues. CDR1 is SQVTM and CDR2 is ANQGSEA in the germline V gene. In DNA form, the CDR3 reads TGCAGCGTCCGGCACGAAAAACTGTTTTTT. This translates into CSVRHEKLFF. Full variable domain (outside the CDR3, taken from reference TRBV29-1 and TRBJ1-4): SAVISQKPSRDICQRGTSLTIQCQVDSQVTMMFWYRQQPGQSLTLIATANQGSEATYESGFVIDKFPISRPNLTFSTLTVSNMSPEDSSIYLCSVRHEKLFFGSGTQLSVL.

The J gene is TRBJ2-7, the V gene TRBV12-3 or TRBV12-4; 11 bases fit TRBD2. The CDR3 consists of 15 residues. J was trimmed by 3 bases and V by 2 bases; bases with no gene match: 3. CDR3 coding DNA: TGTGCCAGCAGTTTAACTAGCGGGAGAAACTACGAGCAGTACTTC. Translating it yields CASSLTSGRNYEQYF.

This clonotype has at least ten counts. The rearrangement links TRBV29-1 to TRBJ2-3, with 8 bases lining up with TRBD2. The trim removed 7 bases at V and 4 bases at J, leaving 7 bases unmatched. The CDR3 has 13 amino acids. Looked up from germline, CDR1 is SQVTM and CDR2 is ANQGSEA. For the CDR3, the DNA is TGCAGCGGGTCGGGGACTAGTCCAGATACGCAGTATTTT. This translates into CSGSGTSPDTQYF.

This clonotype was observed a handful of times. This chain links TRBV9 with TRBJ2-5; 7 bases map to TRBD2. Trimming removed 4 bases from V and 6 bases from J; junction bases left unmatched: 6. Germline assignment: CDR1 SGDLS and CDR2 YYNGEE. The length of the CDR3 is 13 residues. The CDR3 loop reads CASSPPGLQTQYF. CDR3 bases: TGTGCCAGCAGCCCTCCGGGACTACAGACCCAGTACTTC.

This clonotype was counted many times. This chain joins TRBV12-3 or TRBV12-4 and TRBJ2-1; 9 bases line up with TRBD2. This CDR3 is 15 amino acids long. With V trimmed by 5 bases and J by 8 bases, 10 bases remained unmatched. In DNA, the CDR3 is TGTGCCAGCAGTCCTAGCGGGAACCTCCGGGATGAGCAGTTCTTC. Its translation is CASSPSGNLRDEQFF.

This clonotype occurred a few times. The chain carries TRBV7-9 and TRBJ1-2, with TRBD1 identical over 8 bases. The CDR3 covers 12 residues. Germline CDR1 SEHNR, CDR2 FQNEAQ (reference sequence). The J segment lost 10 bases and the V segment lost 4 bases, leaving 5 bases of the junction unmatched. CDR3 amino acids: CASSSRTGIYTF. CDR3 sequence (DNA): TGTGCCAGCAGCTCCCGGACAGGGATCTACACCTTC.

The chain carries TRBV20-1 and TRBJ2-3; a weak D match, TRBD2 (6 bases). Germline CDR1 DFQATT, CDR2 SNEGSKA (reference sequence). The length of the CDR3 is 17 residues. The V end was cut by 3 bases, the J end by 0 bases, with 19 bases between. CDR3 coding DNA: TGCAGTGCTAGCCGACCGATGACTAGTCCAAGCACAGATACGCAGTATTTT. Translated, it gives CSASRPMTSPSTDTQYF.

This clonotype was detected only a few times. The rearrangement links TRBV3-1 to TRBJ2-3; perhaps TRBD2 as D (5 bases). CDR3 length: 14 amino acids. Germline V gene sequence: CDR1 LGHDT, CDR2 YNNKEL (reference sequence). Trimming removed 4 bases from V and 3 bases from J, with 11 bases in between. In DNA form, the CDR3 reads TGTGCCAGCAGCCCCGGACTCTTGACAGATACGCAGTATTTT. This gives the protein CASSPGLLTDTQYF.

The chain recombines TRBV12-3 or TRBV12-4 with TRBJ1-6, with 9 bases lining up with TRBD1. The CDR3 covers 15 residues. V trimming: 6 bases; J trimming: 7 bases; junction bases outside the gene matches: 7. The CDR3 spells CASRKTGGGNSPLHF. The CDR3, as DNA: TGTGCCAGCAGGAAGACAGGGGGGGGGAATTCACCCCTCCACTTT.

This clonotype came up a few times. This chain connects TRBV2 to TRBJ2-1; 7 bases are shared with TRBD1. Germline CDR1 and CDR2: SNHLY and FYNNEI. V trimming: 5 bases; J trimming: 7 bases; junction bases outside the gene matches: 5. The CDR3 is 13 amino acids. DNA of the CDR3: TGTGCCAGCAGTAGACAGGGTAGAAATGAGCAGTTCTTC. Amino acid sequence: CASSRQGRNEQFF.